The next 28 T cell receptor beta chains were all read from a single sample in a study of blood T cells in healthy people across ages. A second PCR of 7 to 11 cycles used a sample-barcoded 5' primer and a J-beta primer mix. In TCRdb, the 5' RACE reads were re-called with MiXCR into one record per CDR3 protein. The data hold more than 1.4 million distinct CDR3 sequences, with about 40% observed a single time. The sequencing sample was made of blood. The receptor set was obtained from a young woman in good health.

V usage is TRBV6-6 and J usage is TRBJ2-3; 7 bases line up with TRBD2. The germline CDR1 and CDR2 sequences are MNHNY and SVGAGI (reference sequence). The V segment lost 1 base and the J segment 1 base; nucleotides outside the gene matches: 5. This CDR3 spans 16 amino acids. CDR3 coding DNA: TGTGCCAGCAGTTACTTGCTGGGGGGGGGCACAGATACGCAGTATTTT. Amino acid sequence: CASSYLLGGGTDTQYF.

A word on this clonotype: This may arise from a read error, as a much more abundant clone is one base away. CDR3 DNA: TGTGTCTGGACGAAGGATACAGGGGGCCAAGGTACTCAGTACTTC. Its translation: CVWTKDTGGQGTQYF. The chain uses TRBV30 and TRBJ2-7; 9 nucleotides line up with TRBD1. This CDR3 contains 15 residues. In germline, CDR1 is GTSNPN, CDR2 SVGIG (reference sequence).

The sample holds a few counts of this clonotype. The V and J genes are TRBV7-9 and TRBJ1-2; possibly TRBD1 for D (5 bases). The CDR3 covers 15 residues. The ends were cut back, 1 base at V and 6 bases at J, with 15 bases in the middle. Per the germline V gene, CDR1 is SEHNR and CDR2 is FQNEAQ (reference sequence). CDR3 bases: TGTGCCAGCAGCTTAGTTCTAAGAGGACAAGATGGCTACACCTTC. Its protein is CASSLVLRGQDGYTF. Full variable domain (missing parts from reference TRBV7-9 and TRBJ1-2): DTGVSQNPRHKITKRGQNVTFRCDPISEHNRLYWYRQTLGQGPEFLTYFQNEAQLEKSRLLSDRFSAERPKGSFSTLEIQRTEQGDSAMYLCASSLVLRGQDGYTFGSGTRLTVV.

This clonotype was detected only a few times. This rearrangement joins TRBV20-1 to TRBJ2-5; D call uncertain. The CDR3 is 15 amino acids. Germline V CDR1 and CDR2: DFQATT, SNEGSKA (reference sequence). Deletions cut 2 bases from V and 2 bases from J, with 15 bases between. The CDR3 nucleotides are TGCAGTGCTAGACGGTCCGGCGGATTTCAAGAGACCCAGTACTTC. Its translation is CSARRSGGFQETQYF.

The gene calls are TRBV6-1 and TRBJ2-5; a possible D gene is TRBD1 (6 bases). The V end lost 8 bases, the J end lost 3 bases, and 16 bases lay between the germline ends. CDR1 and CDR2 (germline): MNHNS, SASEGT. The CDR3 consists of 14 residues. This chain's CDR3 is CASETRQVKETQYF. The DNA of the CDR3 is TGTGCCAGCGAGACTCGACAGGTGAAAGAGACCCAGTACTTC.

The sample holds a few counts of this clonotype. The CDR3 nucleotides are TGTGCCAGCATCGAGAGGGGGGGGGACCATGAGCAGTTCTTC. It specifies CASIERGGDHEQFF. The chain couples TRBV25-1 to TRBJ2-1; D is possibly TRBD2 (7 bases). Looked up from germline, CDR1 is MGHDK and CDR2 is SYGVNS. The CDR3 runs to 14 residues. The germline V and J ends were trimmed by 7 bases and 8 bases, with 18 bases remaining between them.

In this sample, this clonotype turned up a few times. This sequence joins TRBV19 and TRBJ2-5; D might be TRBD2 (6 bases). CDR3 length equals 17 residues. Germline assignment: CDR1 LNHDA and CDR2 SQIVND (reference sequence). V was cut by 3 bases and J by 2 bases, with 19 bases left in between. The CDR3 bases are TGTGCCAGTAGTATGAAAGGGACTGGAGAAGAACAAGAGACCCAGTACTTC. Translated: CASSMKGTGEEQETQYF. The full variable domain, completed using reference TRBV19 and TRBJ2-5, is DGGITQSPKYLFRKEGQNVTLSCEQNLNHDAMYWYRQDPGQGLRLIYYSQIVNDFQKGDIAEGYSVSREKKESFPLTVTSAQKNPTAFYLCASSMKGTGEEQETQYFGPGTRLLVL.

The gene calls are TRBV7-2 and TRBJ2-7; 8 bases line up with TRBD2. The J call may not be correct, given that the DNA end is closer to TRBJ2-4. The CDR3 runs to 15 residues. Per germline, CDR1 SGHTA and CDR2 FQGNSA. The CDR3 is CASSLVVGGGGIQYF. The DNA for the CDR3 is TGTGCCAGCAGCTTAGTTGTCGGGGGGGGAGGCATTCAGTACTTC.

As for this clonotype: A read error is possible here, since a much larger clone lies one base away. This chain joins TRBV7-3 and TRBJ2-7; D remains unclear. Per the germline V gene, CDR1 is SGHTA and CDR2 is FQGTGA. The V gene lost 0 bases and the J gene lost 7 bases, with 19 bases spanning the gap. The CDR3 spans 16 residues. The CDR3 region has the DNA TGTGCCAGCAGCTTAACGCCCAGACTGGATTACAATGAGCAGTACTTC. Protein product: CASSLTPRLDYNEQYF.

This clonotype has at least ten counts. The chain links TRBV2 to TRBJ2-1; tentative D call: TRBD2 (5 bases). The ends were cut back, 7 bases at V and 2 bases at J, with 12 bases in the middle. Germline-derived CDR1 and CDR2 are SNHLY and FYNNEI. There are 14 residues in the CDR3. The CDR3 DNA reads TGTGCCAGCATTCCAGCGGTAGCCTACAATGAGCAGTTCTTC. Protein product: CASIPAVAYNEQFF.

In its sample, this clonotype was seen a few times. V gene TRBV5-1 combines with J gene TRBJ1-2, with D uncertain. CDR3 length: 15 amino acids. The V gene lost 5 bases and the J gene lost 0 bases, with 14 bases spanning the gap. The germline V gene encodes CDR1 SGHRS and CDR2 YFSETQ. CDR3 amino acids: CASRGNGVANYGYTF. CDR3 coding DNA: TGCGCCAGCAGGGGTAATGGTGTTGCTAACTATGGCTACACCTTC.

This rearrangement joins TRBV12-3 or TRBV12-4 to TRBJ2-7; D perhaps matches TRBD1 (5 bases). This CDR3 is 16 amino acids long. Trimming left V 4 bases short and J 5 bases short, with 21 bases between. The CDR3 DNA is TGTGCCAGCAGTTCCGACAGTTGGGCGAAGTTAGACGAGCAGTACTTC. This gives the protein CASSSDSWAKLDEQYF.

In regard to this clonotype: Without the conserved terminal phenylalanine or tryptophan, this CDR3 likely stems from a read error. J is TRBJ2-7 and V is TRBV27; tentatively, D is TRBD1 or TRBD2 (5 bases each). CDR1 is MNHEY, CDR2 SMNVEV, per germline (reference sequence). Trimming removed 6 bases at V and 2 bases at J, with 14 bases between. The CDR3 has 14 residues. For the CDR3, the DNA is TGTGCCAGCAGCCGGGGCCCAGTGCCCTACGAGCAGTACTCC. It translates to CASSRGPVPYEQYS.

The V and J genes are TRBV6-2 or TRBV6-3 and TRBJ2-4, with a weak D call TRBD2 (6 bases). The DNA end favors TRBJ2-7, so the J call may be wrong. The CDR3 contains 14 residues. Germline CDR1 and CDR2: MNHEY and SVGEGT. In DNA form, the CDR3 reads TGTGCCAGCAGTGCCCAACTAGCTTCCTACGAGCAGTACTTC. Protein product: CASSAQLASYEQYF.

This clonotype has a count of ten or more. This rearrangement joins TRBV7-9 to TRBJ2-5, with 7 bases fitting TRBD1. J was trimmed by 0 bases and V by 3 bases; bases with no gene match: 4. The CDR3 extends over 15 amino acids. CDR1 and CDR2 (germline): SEHNR, FQNEAQ (reference sequence). The CDR3 DNA reads TGTGCCAGCAGCTTGGGACAGACTTACCAAGAGACCCAGTACTTC. It specifies CASSLGQTYQETQYF. Variable domain in full (rest from reference TRBV7-9 and TRBJ2-5): DTGVSQNPRHKITKRGQNVTFRCDPISEHNRLYWYRQTLGQGPEFLTYFQNEAQLEKSRLLSDRFSAERPKGSFSTLEIQRTEQGDSAMYLCASSLGQTYQETQYFGPGTRLLVL.

The chain uses TRBV27 and TRBJ2-5; D is ambiguous. V was pared by 4 bases and J by 11 bases, with 17 bases between. This CDR3 comprises 13 residues. Germline loops: CDR1 MNHEY, CDR2 SMNVEV (reference sequence). The CDR3 DNA is TGTGCCAGCAGTTCAAGGGTCCGGAATGAGCAGTACTTC. Amino acids: CASSSRVRNEQYF.

This chain joins TRBV29-1 and TRBJ1-2, with D perhaps matching TRBD1 (6 bases). V was cut by 4 bases and J by 4 bases, with 16 bases left in between. Per the germline V gene, CDR1 is SQVTM and CDR2 is ANQGSEA. This CDR3 region has 14 residues. CDR3 residues: CSVGLSGEGYGYTF. The CDR3, as DNA: TGCAGCGTTGGCTTATCAGGGGAGGGCTATGGCTACACCTTC.

Concerning this clonotype: The germline gene is not matched at one end of the junction; a read error may be the cause. The rearrangement links TRBV7-9 to TRBJ1-6, with D perhaps matching TRBD1 (5 bases). The CDR3 contains 14 residues. Germline CDR1 reads SEHNR; CDR2 reads FQNEAQ (reference sequence). Here the CDR3 DNA reads TGTGCCAGCAGTGGGGGATCAGGCAATTCACCCCCCCACTTT. Encoded protein: CASSGGSGNSPPHF.

V usage is TRBV12-3 or TRBV12-4 and J usage is TRBJ2-3; 8 bases line up with TRBD2. After removal of 4 bases from V and 2 bases from J, the junction contained 8 bases not matched to a gene. The CDR3 spans 16 residues. The CDR3 DNA reads as TGTGCCAGCAGTTCCCGACTAGCGAGGTTCACAGATACGCAGTATTTT. It codes for CASSSRLARFTDTQYF.

This clonotype came up a few times. The gene calls are TRBV13 and TRBJ1-2; D unclear. The germline V gene encodes CDR1 PRHDT and CDR2 FYEKMQ (reference sequence). The CDR3 contains 17 residues. Trimming removed 5 bases from V and 2 bases from J, with 21 bases in between. The CDR3 nucleotides are TGTGCCAGCAGCCCAAGCGGACGGCAGCCTTCCAACTATGGCTACACCTTC. It encodes CASSPSGRQPSNYGYTF. Based on the CDR3 plus reference TRBV13 and TRBJ1-2, the full variable domain is AAGVIQSPRHLIKEKRETATLKCYPIPRHDTVYWYQQGPGQDPQFLISFYEKMQSDKGSIPDRFSAQQFSDYHSELNMSSLELGDSALYFCASSPSGRQPSNYGYTFGSGTRLTVV.

The rearrangement links TRBV6-1 to TRBJ2-3; TRBD1 agrees at 10 bases. The CDR3 runs 14 residues. With V trimmed by 8 bases and J by 4 bases, 6 bases remained unmatched. Germline lookup yields CDR1 MNHNS and CDR2 SASEGT. CDR3 sequence (DNA): TGTGCCAGCGGACGGGACAGGGGATCAGATACGCAGTATTTT. Amino acid sequence: CASGRDRGSDTQYF.

V usage is TRBV10-3 and J usage is TRBJ2-1, with 11 bases matching TRBD2. The CDR3 runs to 16 residues. Germline values: CDR1 ENHRY, CDR2 SYGVKD. V shed 6 bases and J 4 bases; nucleotides not matched to a gene: 8. This CDR3 reads CAISDITSGGYNEQFF. CDR3 nucleotides: TGTGCCATCAGCGATATAACTAGCGGGGGTTACAATGAGCAGTTCTTC.

The sample holds a few counts of this clonotype. The CDR3 spells CASSLPRLTTEAFF. The CDR3, as DNA: TGCGCCAGCAGCTTGCCGAGACTTACTACCGAAGCTTTCTTT. This chain links TRBV5-1 with TRBJ1-1, with D unresolved. The V end lost 1 base, the J end lost 8 bases, and 15 bases lay between the germline ends. CDR3 length: 14 residues. Germline values: CDR1 SGHRS, CDR2 YFSETQ.

Worth noting for this clonotype: One junction end disagrees with the germline gene, perhaps due to a read error. The chain has TRBV2 and TRBJ1-2; D unresolved. Germline assignment: CDR1 SNHLY and CDR2 FYNNEI. The CDR3 contains 12 residues. The CDR3 region is CAISAVLYGYTF. The CDR3, as DNA: TGTGCCATCAGTGCCGTCCTCTATGGCTACACCTTC.

The chain links TRBV14 to TRBJ2-7, with D tentatively TRBD1 (5 bases). This CDR3 region has 15 residues. Per germline, CDR1 SGHDN and CDR2 FVKESK. Trimming stripped 1 base from V and 3 bases from J, with 13 bases between. The CDR3 here is CASSQVQGSSYEQYF. CDR3 DNA sequence: TGTGCCAGCAGCCAAGTTCAGGGTAGCAGCTACGAGCAGTACTTC. The full variable domain, completed using reference TRBV14 and TRBJ2-7, is EAGVTQFPSHSVIEKGQTVTLRCDPISGHDNLYWYRRVMGKEIKFLLHFVKESKQDESGMPNNRFLAERTGGTYSTLKVQPAELEDSGVYFCASSQVQGSSYEQYFGPGTRLTVT.

The J gene is TRBJ2-5, the V gene TRBV29-1; D is uncertain. The V gene lost 0 bases and the J gene lost 1 base, with 6 bases spanning the gap. Germline V gene sequence: CDR1 SQVTM, CDR2 ANQGSEA. The CDR3 loop spans 13 amino acids. DNA for the CDR3: TGCAGCGTTGAAGAATCCGTCCAAGAGACCCAGTACTTC. It is translated as CSVEESVQETQYF.

The genes are TRBV9 and TRBJ2-3; TRBD1 agrees at 10 bases. This CDR3 is built from 16 residues. V lost 7 bases, J lost 5 bases, and 13 bases stayed unmatched. CDR1 SGDLS and CDR2 YYNGEE come from the germline V gene. The DNA of the CDR3 is TGTGCCAGCTCACCCTGGGACAGGGGACTAGGAGATACGCAGTATTTT. Encoded protein: CASSPWDRGLGDTQYF.

The chain couples TRBV18 to TRBJ1-6; TRBD1 might be the D (5 bases). The CDR3 has 18 residues. The V and J ends lost 1 base and 0 bases respectively, with 13 bases between them. Per the germline V gene, CDR1 is KGHSH and CDR2 is LQKENI. The CDR3 region is CASSPLGTLSSYNSPLHF. The CDR3 nucleotides read TGTGCCAGCTCACCACTCGGGACGTTGAGCTCCTATAATTCACCCCTCCACTTT.